This TCR beta chain was identified during a study of blood T cell repertoires in COVID-19. Study-level background: Acute and convalescent COVID-19 specimens originated in the United States, Italy and Spain. T cells, B-cell-depleted T cells, or PBMCs provided the cDNA or gDNA that served as material.

Original analysis: Researchers report that nucleated cell counts were estimated from reference gene primer amplification. Using immunoSEQ multiplex PCR, the repertoire was profiled, and TCRdb retains in-frame clones only, with some absent. That table furnishes V, J and clone size, whereas the DNA furnished D and trimming. The sample includes 150,000 or so clones, roughly 88% seen only once; the top ten take 10%. The specimen sequenced was peripheral blood. This TCR derives from a man aged 50-60 years with acute or convalescent COVID-19.

The CDR3 is CASINQAGNGYTF. The CDR3 DNA is TGTGCCAGCATCAATCAGGCCGGCAATGGCTACACCTTC. This chain links TRBV7-9 with TRBJ1-2; no reliable D call. The germline V gene has CDR1 SEHNR and CDR2 FQNEAQ (reference sequence). Trimming took off 7 bases at V and 6 bases at J, with 15 bases between the two ends. The CDR3 loop spans 13 amino acids.